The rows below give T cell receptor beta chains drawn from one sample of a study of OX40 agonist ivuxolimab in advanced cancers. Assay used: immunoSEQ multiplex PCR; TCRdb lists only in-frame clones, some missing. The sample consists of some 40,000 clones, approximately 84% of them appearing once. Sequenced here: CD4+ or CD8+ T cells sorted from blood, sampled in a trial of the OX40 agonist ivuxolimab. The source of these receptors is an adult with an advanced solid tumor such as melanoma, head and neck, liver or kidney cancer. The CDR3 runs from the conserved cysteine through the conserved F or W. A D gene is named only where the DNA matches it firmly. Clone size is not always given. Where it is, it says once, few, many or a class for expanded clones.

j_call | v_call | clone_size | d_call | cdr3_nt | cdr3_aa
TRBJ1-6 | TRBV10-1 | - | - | TGCGCCAGCAGTGAGCCAACCCGGGCCATTAATTCACCCCTCCACTTT | CASSEPTRAINSPLHF
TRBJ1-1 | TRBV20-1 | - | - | TGCAGTGCAGAGACCCGTTTGGAAGCTTTCTTT | CSAETRLEAFF
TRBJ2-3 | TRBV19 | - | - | TGTGCCAGTAGTATAGGTGAGGGGAATACGCAGTATTTT | CASSIGEGNTQYF
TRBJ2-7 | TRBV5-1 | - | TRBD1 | TGCGCCAGCAGCGCCGGGGACAGCACCTACGAGCAGTACTTC | CASSAGDSTYEQYF
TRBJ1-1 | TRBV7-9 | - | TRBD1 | TGTGCCAGCAGCTCCTCCGGGACAGGCACTGAAGCTTTCTTT | CASSSSGTGTEAFF
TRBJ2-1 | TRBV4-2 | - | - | TGTGCCAGCAGCCAAGAAATACCCTCCTACAATGAGCAGTTCTTC | CASSQEIPSYNEQFF
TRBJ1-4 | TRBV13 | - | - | TGTGCCAGCAGCTCGCCGGGGGGAACTAATGAAAAACTGTTTTTT | CASSSPGGTNEKLFF
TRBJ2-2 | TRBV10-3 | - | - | TGTGCCATCAGCCCGAAGGGTACGGAGAACACCGGGGAGCTGTTTTTT | CAISPKGTENTGELFF
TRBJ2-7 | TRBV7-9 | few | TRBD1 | TGTGCCAGCAGCCCCAAAGGACAGGGATTTCCCGGGCGCGAGCAGTACTTC | CASSPKGQGFPGREQYF
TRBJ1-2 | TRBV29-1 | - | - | TGCAGCGTTGAAGAGGGAATGGGCTATGGCTACACCTTC | CSVEEGMGYGYTF
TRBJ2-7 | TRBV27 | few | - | TGTGCCAGCAGTTCAACCAAGGGAATTGGGGGCAGCTACGAGCAGTACTTC | CASSSTKGIGGSYEQYF
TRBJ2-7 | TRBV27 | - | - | TGTGCCAGCACCCAGGGAGAGCAGTACTTC | CASTQGEQYF
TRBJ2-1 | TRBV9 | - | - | TGTGCCAGCAGCGCGACCGGGAGCAACAATGAGCAGTTCTTC | CASSATGSNNEQFF
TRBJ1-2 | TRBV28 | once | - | TGTGCCAGCAGTTTAGGGCAGTACAACTATGGCTACACCTTC | CASSLGQYNYGYTF
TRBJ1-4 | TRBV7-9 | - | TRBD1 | TGTGCCAGCAGCTATCCTAACAGCAGGGGGGAAAAACTGTTTTTT | CASSYPNSRGEKLFF
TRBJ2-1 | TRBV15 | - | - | TGTGCCACCAGCAGTGCTACGGGTGGCTCCTACAATGAGCAGTTCTTC | CATSSATGGSYNEQFF
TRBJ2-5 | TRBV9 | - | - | TGTGCCAGCAGCGTAGGGGGAGGACAAGAGACCCAGTACTTC | CASSVGGGQETQYF